This entry lists 20 T cell receptor beta chains sequenced from one sample in a study of T-cell reconstitution after alpha-beta-depleted transplantation in children. Unique molecular identifiers were used to barcode this TCRbeta library. TCRdb recomputed calls from the PCR reads with MiXCR, one row per CDR3 protein. The sample records about 980,000 distinct CDR3 sequences, about 30% being singletons. The starting material was PBMCs, mostly from graft donor cells, obtained 360 days after TCRalphabeta/CD19-depleted stem cell transplant. These receptors came from a boy under two years old who had a stem cell transplant for SCID, so the T cells may come from the graft donor.

The chain uses TRBV11-2 and TRBJ2-3; weak D call: TRBD1 (6 bases). There are 16 residues in the CDR3. Looked up from germline, CDR1 is SGHAT and CDR2 is FQNNGV. V gave up 5 bases and J gave up 2 bases, with 17 bases separating them. The CDR3 DNA follows: TGTGCCAGCAGCCCGAGAGGACAGTCAACCACAGATACGCAGTATTTT. Translating gives CASSPRGQSTTDTQYF.

CDR3 loop: CASSSDRGNEKLFF. The CDR3 DNA reads TGTGCCAGCAGCTCCGACAGGGGTAATGAAAAACTGTTTTTT. This chain joins TRBV7-2 and TRBJ1-4; 8 bases fit TRBD1. Per germline, CDR1 SGHTA and CDR2 FQGNSA. The CDR3 runs 14 residues. The J segment lost 4 bases and the V segment lost 4 bases, leaving 2 bases of the junction unmatched.

The chain has TRBV11-3 and TRBJ2-5; D not certain. The germline V gene encodes CDR1 SGHNT and CDR2 YENEEA. The CDR3 contains 13 residues. V was trimmed by 8 bases and J by 2 bases, leaving 12 bases between them. The CDR3 DNA reads as TGTGCCAGCCAAGGACCGTTTCAAGAGACCCAGTACTTC. Amino acids: CASQGPFQETQYF.

The sample holds a few counts of this clonotype. The V call is TRBV7-9, the J call TRBJ2-4; D perhaps matches TRBD2 (5 bases). This CDR3 spans 14 amino acids. V was cut by 2 bases and J by 4 bases, with 9 bases left in between. Per germline, CDR1 SEHNR and CDR2 FQNEAQ (reference sequence). Written as DNA, the CDR3 is TGTGCCAGCAGCTTACAAGCGGTGAAAAACATTCAGTACTTC. This translates into CASSLQAVKNIQYF. Full variable domain (rest looked up from reference TRBV7-9 and TRBJ2-4): DTGVSQNPRHKITKRGQNVTFRCDPISEHNRLYWYRQTLGQGPEFLTYFQNEAQLEKSRLLSDRFSAERPKGSFSTLEIQRTEQGDSAMYLCASSLQAVKNIQYFGAGTRLSVL.

The chain is built from TRBV20-1 and TRBJ1-2; weak D call: TRBD1 (6 bases). The CDR3 is made up of 12 amino acids. Germline-derived CDR1 and CDR2 are DFQATT and SNEGSKA (reference sequence). Trimming pared 5 bases from V and 5 bases from J, leaving 12 bases between. CDR3 residues: CSALRGEYGYTF. For the CDR3, the DNA is TGCAGTGCTCTCAGGGGTGAATATGGCTACACCTTC.

This chain uses TRBV7-3 with TRBJ2-1; a weak D match, TRBD2 (6 bases). Trimming removed 1 base from V and 7 bases from J, with 14 bases in between. The CDR3 is 15 amino acids. CDR1 and CDR2 (germline): SGHTA, FQGTGA. The CDR3 DNA sequence: TGTGCCAGCAGCTTAATCGAGGCAGGAGGGAATGAGCAGTTCTTC. Amino acids: CASSLIEAGGNEQFF.

Only a few counts were recorded for this clonotype. This rearrangement joins TRBV11-2 to TRBJ2-3; D remains ambiguous. In germline, CDR1 is SGHAT, CDR2 FQNNGV. The length of the CDR3 is 13 residues. Trimming removed 7 bases from V and 2 bases from J, with 10 bases in between. CDR3 residues: CASTIDHTDTQYF. Here the CDR3 DNA reads TGTGCCAGCACCATAGACCACACAGATACGCAGTATTTT.

This chain uses TRBV5-1 with TRBJ2-7; a possible D gene is TRBD1 (5 bases). The V end lost 1 base, the J end lost 3 bases, and 8 bases lay between the germline ends. The CDR3 runs 13 residues. CDR1 SGHRS and CDR2 YFSETQ come from the germline V gene. The CDR3 protein is CASSLPRDYEQYF. The CDR3 DNA sequence: TGCGCCAGCAGCTTGCCCAGGGACTACGAGCAGTACTTC.

The chain links TRBV20-1 to TRBJ2-1, with 7 bases matching TRBD2. This CDR3 has 10 amino acids. J gave up 14 bases and V 3 bases, and 4 bases lay outside the gene matches. Germline V gene lookup returns CDR1 DFQATT and CDR2 SNEGSKA (reference sequence). In nucleotides, the CDR3 is TGCAGTGCTAGCGGGGGGTTGGAGTTCTTC. This sequence encodes CSASGGLEFF.

The rearrangement joins TRBV2 to TRBJ1-2, with 7 nucleotides matching TRBD1. The CDR3 extends over 16 amino acids. Germline V CDR1 and CDR2: SNHLY, FYNNEI. The ends lost 4 bases at V and 0 bases at J; junction bases unmatched: 8. Here the CDR3 reads CASSGRGQTSNYGYTF. CDR3 DNA: TGTGCCAGCAGTGGCAGGGGACAGACATCTAACTATGGCTACACCTTC.

This clonotype showed up just a few times. The CDR3 DNA follows: TGTGCCAGCAGTCGCGGGACAGGGGTTACCTACGAGCAGTACTTC. Translated: CASSRGTGVTYEQYF. The J gene is TRBJ2-7, the V gene TRBV6-1; 10 bases are shared with TRBD1. Germline lookup yields CDR1 MNHNS and CDR2 SASEGT. The J segment lost 2 bases and the V segment lost 5 bases, leaving 6 bases of the junction unmatched. The CDR3 spans 15 residues.

The V gene is TRBV20-1, the J gene TRBJ2-1, with 8 bases lining up with TRBD1. Trimming removed 4 bases from V and 3 bases from J; junction bases left unmatched: 2. The CDR3 runs 13 residues. CDR1 is DFQATT, CDR2 SNEGSKA, per germline (reference sequence). The CDR3 sequence is CSATTGGYNEQFF. DNA of the CDR3: TGCAGTGCTACTACAGGGGGCTACAATGAGCAGTTCTTC.

This clonotype occurred a few times. The chain is built from TRBV7-2 and TRBJ2-3, with 9 bases lining up with TRBD1. V trimming: 1 base; J trimming: 1 base; junction bases outside the gene matches: 3. Per germline, CDR1 SGHTA and CDR2 FQGNSA. CDR3 length equals 16 residues. This CDR3 reads CASSLVGTGRTDTQYF. The DNA for the CDR3 is TGTGCCAGCAGCTTAGTTGGGACAGGGCGCACAGATACGCAGTATTTT.

The chain employs TRBV6-1 and TRBJ2-6, with D tentatively TRBD1 or TRBD2 (5 bases each). The CDR3 has 14 residues. Germline V gene data show CDR1 as MNHNS and CDR2 as SASEGT. The V end was cut by 8 bases, the J end by 4 bases, with 12 bases between. This CDR3 is CASGAPGGANVLTF. CDR3 coding DNA: TGTGCCAGCGGGGCCCCGGGGGGGGCCAACGTCCTGACTTTC.

The chain uses TRBV6-2 or TRBV6-3 and TRBJ2-1, with D perhaps TRBD1 or TRBD2 (5 bases each). The CDR3 contains 18 residues. Between the trimmed V and J ends, which lost 2 bases and 5 bases, there was a span of 22 bases. Germline V gene lookup returns CDR1 MNHEY and CDR2 SVGEGT. As DNA, the CDR3 is TGTGCCAGCAGTTACCCGACGAAGGGACCGCTGAGAGACAATGAGCAGTTCTTC. Translating gives CASSYPTKGPLRDNEQFF.

This clonotype was seen at least ten times. The chain employs TRBV12-3 or TRBV12-4 and TRBJ1-1; unclear D gene. The CDR3 consists of 13 residues. The V end was cut by 5 bases, the J end by 0 bases, with 7 bases between. DNA for the CDR3: TGTGCCAGCAGTCGCGATATGAACACTGAAGCTTTCTTT. Translating it yields CASSRDMNTEAFF.

This rearrangement joins TRBV6-5 to TRBJ2-7, with D perhaps TRBD1 (5 bases). This CDR3 has 15 residues. Trimming removed 3 bases from V and 5 bases from J, with 17 bases in between. Per the germline V gene, CDR1 is MNHEY and CDR2 is SVGAGI. The chain's CDR3 is CASSYLGQSANEQYF. CDR3 nucleotides: TGTGCCAGCAGTTATCTGGGGCAGTCAGCCAACGAGCAGTACTTC.

This clonotype was detected a few times. The chain carries TRBV5-5 and TRBJ2-1; maybe TRBD2 (5 bases). V gave up 0 bases and J gave up 0 bases, with 10 bases separating them. This CDR3 spans 16 amino acids. Germline V CDR1 and CDR2: SGHKS, YYEKEE (reference sequence). The CDR3 spells CASSLELGSSYNEQFF. For the CDR3, the DNA is TGTGCCAGCAGCTTGGAGCTAGGGAGCTCCTACAATGAGCAGTTCTTC.

This clonotype has at least ten counts. The chain uses TRBV3-1 and TRBJ1-1; D is undetermined. Germline V gene lookup returns CDR1 LGHDT and CDR2 YNNKEL (reference sequence). V lost 4 bases and J lost 1, with 4 bases in between. The CDR3 has 12 amino acids. The CDR3 coding sequence is TGTGCCAGCAGCCGCAGGAACACTGAAGCTTTCTTT. Its translation is CASSRRNTEAFF.

This clonotype was picked up a small number of times. In nucleotides, the CDR3 is TGTGCCAGCAGTTATAACAGCGATTACCCCTACGAGCAGTACTTC. This gives the protein CASSYNSDYPYEQYF. The chain is built from TRBV6-5 and TRBJ2-7, with D uncertain. The germline CDR1 and CDR2 sequences are MNHEY and SVGAGI. CDR3 length: 15 amino acids. Trimming took 3 bases from V and 2 from J, leaving 14 bases between them.